This T cell receptor beta chain was identified during a study of blood T cell repertoires in COVID-19. Here immunoSEQ multiplex PCR was the method, and the copy in TCRdb shows in-frame clones only, minus some. The sample lists over 200,000 clones; about 91% were seen once. This clone was recorded only once. The TCR originated in a person between 18 and 30 years old with COVID-19, enrolled during active disease. The sequenced sample consisted of peripheral blood.

This CDR3 is CATSDFLLTYNEQFF. The CDR3 DNA follows: TGTGCCACCAGTGATTTCCTTTTGACTTACAATGAGCAGTTCTTC. The chain couples TRBV24-1 to TRBJ2-1; D is ambiguous. Looked up from germline, CDR1 is KGHDR and CDR2 is SFDVKD. V shed 1 base and J shed 4 bases, with 10 bases lying between them. The CDR3 runs to 15 residues.